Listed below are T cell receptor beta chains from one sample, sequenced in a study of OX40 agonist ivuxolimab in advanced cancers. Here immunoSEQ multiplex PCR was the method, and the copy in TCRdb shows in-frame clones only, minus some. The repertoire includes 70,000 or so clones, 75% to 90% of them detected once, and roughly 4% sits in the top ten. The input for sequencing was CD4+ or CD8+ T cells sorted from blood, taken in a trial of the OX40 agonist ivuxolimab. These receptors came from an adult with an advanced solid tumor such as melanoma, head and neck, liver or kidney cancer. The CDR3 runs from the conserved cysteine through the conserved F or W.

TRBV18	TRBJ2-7	CASSHFTEYYEQYF
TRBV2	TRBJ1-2	CASSEARGPLNGYTF
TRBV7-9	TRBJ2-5	CASSSTGRQETQYF
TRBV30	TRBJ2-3	CAWSPNSWGRRRDTDTQYF
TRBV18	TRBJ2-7	CASSLQTGGGSYEQYF
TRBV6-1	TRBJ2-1	CASSEPFLSSYNEQFF
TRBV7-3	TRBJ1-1	CASSFSVTTEAFF
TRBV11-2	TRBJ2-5	CASSLGFGASGGGETQYF
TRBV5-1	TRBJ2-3	CASSLGLTRDTQYF
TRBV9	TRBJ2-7	CASSVTGQAIYEQYF
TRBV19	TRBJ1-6	CASRRDGEYSPLHF
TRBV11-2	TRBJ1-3	CASSFSSSGNTIYF
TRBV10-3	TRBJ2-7	CAISVESEQYF
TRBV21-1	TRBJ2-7	CASSKVSGGDYEQYF
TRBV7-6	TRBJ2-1	CASSRNNEQFF
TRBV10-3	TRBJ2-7	CAISLDKSYEQYF
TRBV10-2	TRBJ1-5	CASSESPTRVSNQPQHF
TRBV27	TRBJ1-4	CASSFRTAQVGKLFF
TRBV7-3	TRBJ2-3	CASSLAGSGFTDTQYF
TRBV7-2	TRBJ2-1	CASSFFAGGSNNEQFF
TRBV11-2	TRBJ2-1	CASSLVTLWGEQFF
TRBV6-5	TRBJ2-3	CASSRLRSDTQYF
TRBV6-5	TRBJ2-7	CASSLRGGDEQYF
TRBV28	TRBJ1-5	CAVMTGFRPQHF